This T cell receptor beta chain was obtained from a study of cytomegalovirus exposure and HLA in healthy donors (dated by TCRdb to the late 2010s). Notes on the research overall: An earlier analysis of 587 of the donors reported over 250 Gb of sequence data and 95 million to 130 million unique TCR beta sequences obtained from around 180 million T cells. An early release covering roughly 600 HLA-typed donors comprised roughly 300 gigabases of sequencing data and approximately 85 million unique TCR sequences. The genetic ancestry cluster associated with self-reported Caucasian donors included over 80% of the roughly 390 genotyped donors. The study was designed to test whether signatures of past pathogen exposure could be identified by cataloging public T cell receptors. Using immunosequencing, the study profiled T cell repertoires from 666 subjects and related those repertoires to cytomegalovirus serostatus. A separate validation cohort of approximately 120 different subjects was used in addition to the roughly 670-subject first cohort. To predict cytomegalovirus infection status, the study brought together high-throughput TCR immunosequencing, statistical association of individual TCRs with disease status, and machine learning. A later analysis re-examined previously published TCR beta repertoires from hundreds of donors and added high-resolution HLA genotyping to investigate patterns of TCR occurrence. In the later analysis, no new phenotypic data were used to find candidate immune exposures; instead, reliance was placed on TCR beta sequences and their occurrence across donors. To decide whether each TCR beta V gene segment behaved as functional or pseudogenic, an earlier analysis of approximately 600 of the donors relied on high-throughput TCR beta sequencing. Donor age, sex, ethnicity and CMV serostatus were collected together with the repertoire data. A later genetic analysis used genome-wide SNP genotypes for about 65% of the 666 donors, treating that subset as a discovery cohort. All discovery cohort repertoires had been generated on a single sequencing platform. HLA typing included class I and class II loci at four-digit resolution. The number of typed donors differed by locus: roughly 620-640 for A, B, C, DRB1 and DQB1; 522 for DQA1; approximately 600 for DPA1; and approximately 450 for DPB1. Roughly five DR-DQ haplotypes were treated as single units for association and clustering because of strong linkage in the cohort. Among 300 to 500 genotyped donors of the cohort, an average of around 250,000 unique TCR beta nucleotide sequences was sequenced per donor, of which about 19% were non-productive.

With respect to this clone: There is no known antigen for this receptor. No base quality values were provided; no much bigger clone lies one nucleotide off.

Trimming accounts for 4 bases at V and 9 bases at J, while the number of junction bases matched to no gene is 13. The CDR3 has 16 amino acids, counting the end cysteine and phenylalanine. CDR3 DNA only is kept here, 48 bases in frame from base 1. The germline V gene yields MGHRA for CDR1 and YSYEKL for CDR2. The protocol used for the library was the immunoSEQ multiplex PCR assay. For the multiplex PCR, a mixture combining 60 forward primers for TCR Vbeta segments and 13 reverse primers for TCR Jbeta segments was used. Amplification of the CDR3 region of rearranged TCR beta genes was performed with a multiplex PCR assay on genomic DNA. The Illumina HiSeq System was used to sequence the amplified TCR beta libraries as 87-base-pair reads. On the authors' methods: In a later analysis, some 80 million unique TCR beta chains were counted across the 666 repertoires, and approximately 11 million of these chains were shared by at least two donors. To remove PCR and sequencing errors, raw reads were error-corrected and collapsed into unique sequences using a nearest-neighbor algorithm that merged closely related sequences. V, D and J gene segments were assigned by aligning CDR3 sequences to IMGT reference sequences. Each retained sequence needed at least a six-nucleotide match to both a V gene segment and a J gene segment. Rearrangements were called productive when the CDR3 lacked stop codons and stayed in frame with V and J; all others were non-productive. CDR3 was defined by IMGT convention, running from the second conserved V-encoded cysteine to the conserved J-encoded phenylalanine. Sequences without an unambiguous match to a single V gene segment were excluded from the earlier analysis of 450 to 750 of the donors. An earlier analysis of fewer than 650 of the donors classified V segments as functional when productive rearrangements were above 56.7% and as segregating when the standard deviation between donors was above 5%. To diagnose cytomegalovirus status from the catalog of TCR beta chain sequences, a statistical classification framework was built. V and J gene assignment, in a later analysis, came from comparing TCR nucleotide sequences with IMGT/GENE-DB human TR gene sequences. Using the TCRdist pipeline, a later analysis assigned CDR3 sequences along with most-parsimonious VDJ recombination scenarios. In a later analysis, each TCR beta chain was defined by its CDR3 amino acid sequence together with its V-gene family, and reads without a unique V-gene family were excluded. As a way to deal with suspected cross-contamination and a sequencing artifact, a later analysis dropped 640 or so nucleotide sequences that were highly shared and had low generation probability. In a later analysis, a clonal expansion index for each public chain was calculated from normalized within-repertoire ranks of inferred template counts. In a later analysis, generation probabilities were computed with a VDJ recombination model fitted to out-of-frame rearrangements, and the resulting probabilities were checked against IGoR. A later analysis scored TCR-TCR, TCR-HLA and TCR-CMV co-occurrence with hypergeometric tests, applying a repertoire-size bias correction to TCR pairs. In a later analysis, false discovery rates were estimated by permuting HLA or CMV assignments 20 times. In a later analysis, co-occurring TCRs were grouped using DBSCAN, with TCRdist sequence similarity added in when clustering inside HLA-allele-positive subsets. For co-occurrence clustering, repertoires with fewer than 30,000 or more than 120,000 public chains were excluded, along with 4 to 6 repertoires with anomalous nucleotide sharing. TCRdb's version of the immuneACCESS table is confined to in-frame rearrangements and falls short of the full clone set. An unresolved V gene accounts for under half of the shortfall where checked; the remainder is of unknown origin. V and J calls and clone size are given by that table; D and trimming were obtained from the DNA. The sample has approximately 300,000 clones on record, under 90% of them singletons. The ten largest clonotypes hold about 0.3% of the sample.

In total, 600 or so healthy bone marrow donors made up the cohort. At the time of sampling, all cohort members were nominally healthy, though unrecorded immune exposures were likely present. The donor tested CMV seronegative and was one of the 352 seronegative cohort members. A peripheral blood sample was collected from each donor, and TCR beta sequencing was performed on peripheral blood mononuclear cells. The Qiagen DNeasy Blood Extraction Kit was used to extract genomic DNA from the blood cell samples. The full study reports these points: Some IMGT-functional V segments, including TRBV6-2 and TRBV6-3, could not be told apart with the 87-base-pair reads, so those segments were excluded. Because counts were too low, around 18 rarely observed V segments, including chromosome 9 orphons, were left out of the earlier analysis of over 550 of the donors. Specific HLA alleles were associated with 15,000 to 20,000 TCR beta sequences at a false discovery rate of 0.05 in a later analysis. In vitro tests confirmed that a few of the cytomegalovirus-associated TCR beta chains recognize cytomegalovirus antigens. In both the original and validation cohorts, the classifier was reported to diagnose cytomegalovirus status with high specificity and sensitivity. The authors suggested that the approach could potentially be extended to other disease states and immunological phenotypes. In an earlier analysis of approximately 590 of the donors, most TCR beta V segments appeared in productive rearrangements about 87% or about 30% of the time, broadly matching IMGT annotations. In a later analysis, HLA-associated TCR beta chains were found to be more clonally expanded and to have lower generation probabilities than equally common non-associated chains. This cohort had only TCR beta chains sequenced, and the lack of alpha or paired-chain data limited which features could be detected. In a later genetic analysis, fewer N-insertions in productive TCRs were reported among donors in an Asian-associated ancestry cluster than the roughly 710-donor mean. According to a later analysis, parvovirus B19, influenza, CMV and Epstein-Barr virus appeared linked to several top co-occurrence clusters. A group of highly shared sequence variants was considered likely to be a technical artifact of the sequencing pipeline. A further reported finding was that TCR beta sequences accurately predicted the HLA-A and HLA-B alleles for most subjects in the first cohort. Correlated functional status among segregating V segments might reflect linkage disequilibrium, but an unknown experimental factor could not be ruled out. In the study, some 180 TCR beta chains were listed as associated with cytomegalovirus. A later genetic analysis associated a missense DCLRE1C variant with V-gene and J-gene trimming of TCR beta chains, and an independent cohort replicated the association. Most TCR sequences were observed very rarely across donors, whereas some public TCRs were present in many individuals. In a later analysis, TCR association rates were found to vary across HLA loci, with the most associated TCRs seen for DRB1 alleles and the fewest for HLA-C alleles. For the cohort, immune exposure information was limited to CMV serostatus. Presence/absence analyses assumed roughly uniform sequencing depth across donors, an assumption that may not hold. In a later analysis, most CMV-associated TCR beta chains were found to appear HLA-restricted, with HLA associations seemingly driven largely by CMV exposure. When HLA alleles, especially DR and DQ, strongly co-occurred, attributing TCR associations to individual alleles was difficult. HLA typing was unavailable for some donors at each locus, so association tests used only the typed subset.

Sequences were obtained from PBMCs. The chain uses TRBV4-1 and TRBJ2-1; TRBD2 aligns with 9 central bases. This TCR was recovered from a girl aged 2-10 years in good health and CMV-seronegative. This receptor has the CDR3 CASSPEGSGGQGEQFF. The DNA is as follows: TGCGCCAGCAGCCCTGAAGGGAGCGGGGGGCAGGGTGAGCAGTTCTTC.